Following are 19 T cell receptor beta chains from one sample sequenced in a study of blood T cell repertoires in COVID-19. TCRdb keeps only in-frame clones here, not all; method: immunoSEQ multiplex PCR. This sample has about 260,000 clones; around 80% occur once, and the top ten carry about 1.9%. Specimen: peripheral blood. The receptors derive from a woman of 80 years or more with acute or convalescent COVID-19.

The V and J genes are TRBV5-8 and TRBJ1-5; 8 bases match TRBD1. The CDR3 loop spans 17 amino acids. Germline V gene lookup returns CDR1 SGHTS and CDR2 YDEGEE. After removal of 6 bases from V and 4 bases from J, the junction contained 15 bases not matched to a gene. The DNA for the CDR3 is TGTGCCAGCAACGTGGACAGGGCGGCGGTGGGTAATCAGCCCCAGCATTTT. Translation gives CASNVDRAAVGNQPQHF.

The rearrangement links TRBV6-4 to TRBJ2-7, with 7 bases lining up with TRBD1. J lost 2 bases, V lost 2 bases, and 12 bases had no gene match. This CDR3 comprises 17 residues. The V gene's germline CDR1 is MRHNA and CDR2 SNTAGT. CDR3 sequence reads: CASSDPHPGQSPYEQYF. CDR3 coding DNA: TGTGCCAGCAGTGACCCCCACCCGGGACAGTCTCCCTACGAGCAGTACTTC.

V is TRBV18 and J is TRBJ2-5; 9 bases agree with TRBD2. Per germline, CDR1 KGHSH and CDR2 LQKENI. The V gene end was trimmed by 5 bases and the J gene end by 4 bases; junction bases not matched to a gene: 5. The CDR3 loop spans 14 amino acids. CDR3 sequence reads: CASSSGLAPETQYF. CDR3 in DNA: TGTGCCAGCTCATCGGGACTAGCACCAGAGACCCAGTACTTC.

In this sample, this clone turned up a few times. V usage is TRBV7-2 and J usage is TRBJ1-1, with D possibly TRBD1 on 6 matching bases. This CDR3 has 14 residues. The V gene's germline CDR1 is SGHTA and CDR2 FQGNSA. V was clipped by 4 bases and J by 8 bases, with 17 bases between them. The CDR3 DNA is TGTGCCAGCAGCTCAGATACAGGGTTCTCGGAAGCTTTCTTT. Translated: CASSSDTGFSEAFF.

This clone has a single count. This chain connects TRBV6-5 to TRBJ2-7, with 9 bases lining up with TRBD2. J lost 5 bases, V lost 2 bases, and 4 bases had no gene match. This CDR3 region has 14 residues. In germline, CDR1 is MNHEY, CDR2 SVGAGI. CDR3 in amino acids: CASSYGGRVHEQYF. The CDR3 DNA reads TGTGCCAGCAGTTACGGCGGGAGGGTCCACGAGCAGTACTTC.

The chain combines TRBV15 with TRBJ1-5; TRBD1 is a possible D gene (6 bases). CDR3 length equals 16 residues. CDR1 and CDR2 from the germline V gene are LNHNV and YYDKDF (reference sequence). V was pared by 4 bases and J by 1 base, with 14 bases between. CDR3 protein: CATSTSARGSNQPQHF. The CDR3 DNA sequence: TGTGCCACCAGCACTTCGGCCAGGGGAAGCAATCAGCCCCAGCATTTT.

The chain links TRBV9 to TRBJ2-1; 12 bases map to TRBD2. V gave up 3 bases and J gave up 8 bases; unmatched junction bases: 9. Germline V gene sequence: CDR1 SGDLS, CDR2 YYNGEE. CDR3 length equals 16 residues. CDR3 DNA sequence: TGTGCCAGCAGCGGCAGACTAGCGGGGGTTCCGGATGAGCAGTTCTTC. Translated, it gives CASSGRLAGVPDEQFF.

The chain employs TRBV7-2 and TRBJ2-1; D is uncertain. The CDR3 runs 14 residues. CDR1 is SGHTA, CDR2 FQGNSA, per germline. V shed 2 bases and J shed 2 bases, with 7 bases lying between them. CDR3 in amino acids: CASSLIEPYNEQFF. The CDR3, as DNA: TGTGCCAGCAGCTTAATAGAGCCCTACAATGAGCAGTTCTTC.

This clone appeared a single time. This chain joins TRBV7-6 and TRBJ2-5, with TRBD2 matching 10 bases. Germline CDR1 and CDR2: SGHVS and FNYEAQ. The V segment lost 1 base and the J segment 5 bases; nucleotides outside the gene matches: 7. The CDR3 is 16 residues long. The CDR3 region has the DNA TGTGCCAGCAGCTTAGAGGTAGCGGGGGGATGGGAGACCCAGTACTTC. Protein sequence: CASSLEVAGGWETQYF.

This chain uses TRBV7-8 with TRBJ1-3; 9 positions agree with TRBD1. The CDR3 has 19 amino acids. Germline V gene sequence: CDR1 SGHVS, CDR2 FQNEAQ. The V segment lost 5 bases and the J segment 0 bases; nucleotides outside the gene matches: 14. The CDR3 nucleotides read TGTGCCAGCAGCCCCAGGGACAGGGTGGCTTTAGTCTCTGGAAACACCATATATTTT. Protein sequence: CASSPRDRVALVSGNTIYF.

The V call is TRBV28, the J call TRBJ2-1; no reliable D call. CDR1 is MDHEN and CDR2 is SYDVKM in the germline V gene. The CDR3 contains 16 residues. With 4 bases removed from V and 0 bases from J, the gap between germline ends came to 13 bases. The CDR3 sequence: CASSSHGGSSYNEQFF. CDR3 nucleotides: TGTGCCAGCAGTTCCCACGGCGGATCCTCCTACAATGAGCAGTTCTTC.

This clone was observed a handful of times. The genes are TRBV6-5 and TRBJ1-3; unclear D gene. The V end lost 6 bases, the J end lost 4 bases, and 16 bases lay between the germline ends. Germline V lookup: CDR1 MNHEY, CDR2 SVGAGI. This CDR3 has 15 residues. The CDR3 DNA reads TGTGCCAGCAGGGAGACTGCAGTGTACGGAAACACCATATATTTT. This encodes CASRETAVYGNTIYF.

The J gene is TRBJ1-1, the V gene TRBV19, with TRBD1 matching 7 bases. The germline V gene encodes CDR1 LNHDA and CDR2 SQIVND (reference sequence). This CDR3 region has 16 residues. With 6 bases clipped from V and 10 bases from J, the junction kept 20 bases outside the gene matches. This CDR3 is CASRKSSAGGSVGAFF. Here the CDR3 DNA reads TGTGCCAGTAGGAAATCCTCGGCAGGGGGGTCTGTCGGAGCTTTCTTT.

The V gene is TRBV6-5, the J gene TRBJ2-5; D may be TRBD2 (6 bases). Germline V lookup: CDR1 MNHEY, CDR2 SVGAGI. The CDR3 has 14 residues. The ends were cut back, 8 bases at V and 1 base at J, with 14 bases in the middle. The CDR3 nucleotides read TGTGCCAGCTCCCAGGGAGGCCTCCAAGAGACCCAGTACTTC. It specifies CASSQGGLQETQYF.

The gene calls are TRBV28 and TRBJ2-3, with TRBD1 matching 12 bases. The CDR3 extends over 16 amino acids. Per germline, CDR1 MDHEN and CDR2 SYDVKM. Unmatched junction bases numbered 7, after V lost 4 bases and J lost 5 bases. CDR3 amino acids: CASSSPGQGAGDTQYF. CDR3 nucleotide sequence: TGTGCCAGCAGTTCGCCGGGACAGGGGGCTGGAGATACGCAGTATTTT.

The rearrangement joins TRBV7-2 to TRBJ2-5; perhaps TRBD2 as D (6 bases). Germline CDR1 reads SGHTA; CDR2 reads FQGNSA. Trimming pared 0 bases from V and 4 bases from J, leaving 12 bases between. This CDR3 spans 15 amino acids. CDR3 in amino acids: CASSLAVTSSETQYF. The CDR3 DNA sequence: TGTGCCAGCAGCTTAGCGGTGACTAGTTCAGAGACCCAGTACTTC. Combining the CDR3 with reference TRBV7-2 and TRBJ2-5 gives the whole variable domain GAGVSQSPSNKVTEKGKDVELRCDPISGHTALYWYRQSLGQGLEFLIYFQGNSAPDKSGLPSDRFSAERTGGSVSTLTIQRTQQEDSAVYLCASSLAVTSSETQYFGPGTRLLVL.

The genes are TRBV19 and TRBJ1-6; TRBD1 matches at 7 bases. The length of the CDR3 is 13 residues. The germline CDR1 and CDR2 sequences are LNHDA and SQIVND (reference sequence). V shed 6 bases and J 7 bases; nucleotides not matched to a gene: 3. The CDR3 DNA is TGTGCCAGTAGGACAGGGTTGAATTCACCCCTCCACTTT. Amino acid sequence: CASRTGLNSPLHF.

The chain links TRBV5-4 to TRBJ2-7; TRBD1 agrees at 7 bases. J lost 3 bases, V lost 4 bases, and 10 bases had no gene match. This CDR3 comprises 15 residues. Germline V gene data show CDR1 as SGHNT and CDR2 as YYREEE (reference sequence). DNA of the CDR3: TGTGCCAGCAGCCAAGGGACAGCTACTCTCTACGAGCAGTACTTC. Translation gives CASSQGTATLYEQYF.

The chain combines TRBV6-6 with TRBJ2-5, with 8 bases lining up with TRBD1. Germline V gene sequence: CDR1 MNHNY, CDR2 SVGAGI (reference sequence). V shed 5 bases and J 3 bases; nucleotides not matched to a gene: 17. CDR3 length: 18 residues. CDR3 protein: CASSPRDTPGQDKETQYF. The CDR3 nucleotides are TGTGCCAGCAGTCCGAGAGACACACCGGGACAGGACAAAGAGACCCAGTACTTC.